One and the same sample provided the 14 T cell receptor beta chains below, sequenced in a study of blood T cell repertoires in COVID-19 (dated by TCRdb to the early 2020s). The method behind the library was the immunoSEQ multiplex PCR assay. Not all clones reach the TCRdb copy of this immuneACCESS table, which keeps in-frame sequences only. Checked studies attribute under half of the gap to unresolved V genes and leave the rest unexplained. In all, the sample holds around 94,000 clones, and roughly 80% of those were seen once. Of the sample, under 20% is held by the ten largest clones. The sequenced sample consisted of peripheral blood. These receptors were collected from a human donor in a cohort sampled during active COVID-19.

This clone appeared a few times. The V and J genes are TRBV27 and TRBJ2-1; a possible D gene is TRBD1 (6 bases). The CDR3 runs to 15 residues. V lost 2 bases to trimming and J lost 6 bases, with 14 bases between them. CDR1 MNHEY and CDR2 SMNVEV come from the germline V gene (reference sequence). CDR3 residues: CASSLRAQGSNEQFF. The CDR3 bases are TGTGCCAGCAGTTTAAGAGCACAGGGCTCCAATGAGCAGTTCTTC.

This chain joins TRBV7-8 and TRBJ1-4, with a weak D call TRBD1 (6 bases). Trimming left V 5 bases short and J 6 bases short, with 13 bases between. The CDR3 is 14 residues long. CDR1 SGHVS and CDR2 FQNEAQ come from the germline V gene. In nucleotides, the CDR3 is TGTGCCAGCAGCCCCGACAGGTTTTATGAAAAACTGTTTTTT. Translation gives CASSPDRFYEKLFF.

J is TRBJ1-1 and V is TRBV19; 10 nucleotides match TRBD1. The CDR3 consists of 15 residues. The ends lost 6 bases at V and 0 bases at J; junction bases unmatched: 4. Germline CDR1 reads LNHDA; CDR2 reads SQIVND (reference sequence). The chain's CDR3 is CASRSTGGLNTEAFF. The CDR3 region has the DNA TGTGCCAGTAGATCGACAGGGGGCTTGAACACTGAAGCTTTCTTT. The full variable domain, rest sourced from reference TRBV19 and TRBJ1-1, is DGGITQSPKYLFRKEGQNVTLSCEQNLNHDAMYWYRQDPGQGLRLIYYSQIVNDFQKGDIAEGYSVSREKKESFPLTVTSAQKNPTAFYLCASRSTGGLNTEAFFGQGTRLTVV.

The CDR3 bases are TGCGCCAGCAGCGCCCGGACAGGGAGCGATGAGCAGTTCTTC. This gives the protein CASSARTGSDEQFF. This sequence joins TRBV5-1 and TRBJ2-1; 8 bases align to TRBD1. CDR3 length equals 14 residues. With 4 bases clipped from V and 8 bases from J, the junction kept 8 bases outside the gene matches. The germline V gene encodes CDR1 SGHRS and CDR2 YFSETQ. The full variable domain, rest sourced from reference TRBV5-1 and TRBJ2-1, is KAGVTQTPRYLIKTRGQQVTLSCSPISGHRSVSWYQQTPGQGLQFLFEYFSETQRNKGNFPGRFSGRQFSNSRSEMNVSTLELGDSALYLCASSARTGSDEQFFGPGTRLTVL.

The rearrangement joins TRBV7-9 to TRBJ2-7; a possible D gene is TRBD2 (7 bases). CDR3 length equals 14 residues. CDR1 is SEHNR and CDR2 is FQNEAQ in the germline V gene (reference sequence). V was cut by 10 bases and J by 2 bases, with 18 bases left in between. The CDR3, as DNA: TGTGCCACAGCCGAGGGGGGGGCGGCCTACGAGCAGTACTTC. This encodes CATAEGGAAYEQYF.

CDR3 protein: CASSTDRSQPQHF. CDR3 DNA: TGTGCCAGCAGCACTGACAGGTCCCAGCCCCAGCATTTT. The chain has TRBV11-1 and TRBJ1-5; tentative D call: TRBD1 (6 bases). The CDR3 totals 13 residues. The ends were cut back, 5 bases at V and 7 bases at J, with 12 bases in the middle. Germline CDR1 SGHAT, CDR2 FQDESV (reference sequence). Using reference TRBV11-1 and TRBJ1-5 for the parts outside the CDR3, the full variable domain is EAEVAQSPRYKITEKSQAVAFWCDPISGHATLYWYRQILGQGPELLVQFQDESVVDDSQLPKDRFSAERLKGVDSTLKIQPAELGDSAMYLCASSTDRSQPQHFGDGTRLSIL.

V and J are TRBV30 and TRBJ2-2, with no clear D. Germline loops: CDR1 GTSNPN, CDR2 SVGIG (reference sequence). The CDR3 runs 12 residues. Trimming removed 4 bases from V and 1 base from J, with 4 bases in between. The DNA of the CDR3 is TGTGCCTGGAATAGGAACACCGGGGAGCTGTTTTTT. Amino acids: CAWNRNTGELFF.

The J gene is TRBJ1-1, the V gene TRBV6-5; TRBD1 matches 9 bases. Germline V gene sequence: CDR1 MNHEY, CDR2 SVGAGI. There are 14 residues in the CDR3. V dropped 6 bases and J dropped 5; count of bases not matched to a gene: 7. CDR3 protein: CASSSDRGWTEAFF. The CDR3 nucleotides read TGTGCCAGCAGCTCCGACAGGGGGTGGACTGAAGCTTTCTTT.

This rearrangement joins TRBV3-1 (or the pseudogene TRBV3-2) to TRBJ2-1; D gene uncertain. Germline CDR1 LGHDT, CDR2 YNNKEL (reference sequence). This CDR3 spans 12 amino acids. With 6 bases removed from V and 9 bases from J, the gap between germline ends came to 12 bases. As DNA, the CDR3 is TGTGCCAGCAGTCCAAGATCCGGTGAGCAGTTCTTC. Translating gives CASSPRSGEQFF.

The chain carries TRBV28 and TRBJ2-1, with a tentative D call TRBD2 (5 bases). V was pared by 5 bases and J by 3 bases, with 11 bases between. The CDR3 is made up of 14 amino acids. The germline CDR1 and CDR2 sequences are MDHEN and SYDVKM. The CDR3 DNA reads TGTGCCAGCAGTCCCTCGGGATTCTACAATGAGCAGTTCTTC. Translation: CASSPSGFYNEQFF.

The gene calls are TRBV19 and TRBJ1-6; D uncertain. This CDR3 region has 13 residues. The V end was cut by 0 bases, the J end by 10 bases, with 7 bases between. Germline loops: CDR1 LNHDA, CDR2 SQIVND (reference sequence). CDR3 DNA sequence: TGTGCCAGTAGTATAGATCGTTCCTCACCCCTCCACTTT. It translates to CASSIDRSSPLHF.

This clone was seen once. J is TRBJ1-5 and V is TRBV24-1; D ambiguous. The length of the CDR3 is 13 residues. From germline, CDR1 is KGHDR and CDR2 SFDVKD. Trimming removed 3 bases at V and 6 bases at J, with 8 bases between. The CDR3 loop reads CATSDEGSQPQHF. The CDR3 region has the DNA TGTGCCACCAGTGATGAGGGAAGTCAGCCCCAGCATTTT.

The chain employs TRBV6-5 and TRBJ1-1; TRBD1 is a possible D gene (5 bases). V lost 7 bases and J lost 10, with 10 bases in between. This CDR3 has 10 amino acids. CDR1 and CDR2 (germline): MNHEY, SVGAGI. The DNA for the CDR3 is TGTGCCAGCATTCGCGGGGGAGCTTTCTTT. Protein sequence: CASIRGGAFF.

The chain couples TRBV18 to TRBJ2-1, with 7 bases lining up with TRBD2. The V segment lost 0 bases and the J segment 5 bases; nucleotides outside the gene matches: 7. The CDR3 extends over 16 amino acids. Looked up from germline, CDR1 is KGHSH and CDR2 is LQKENI. In nucleotides, the CDR3 is TGTGCCAGCTCACCACCGCAGCGGGGAGGTAACAATGAGCAGTTCTTC. Protein sequence: CASSPPQRGGNNEQFF.